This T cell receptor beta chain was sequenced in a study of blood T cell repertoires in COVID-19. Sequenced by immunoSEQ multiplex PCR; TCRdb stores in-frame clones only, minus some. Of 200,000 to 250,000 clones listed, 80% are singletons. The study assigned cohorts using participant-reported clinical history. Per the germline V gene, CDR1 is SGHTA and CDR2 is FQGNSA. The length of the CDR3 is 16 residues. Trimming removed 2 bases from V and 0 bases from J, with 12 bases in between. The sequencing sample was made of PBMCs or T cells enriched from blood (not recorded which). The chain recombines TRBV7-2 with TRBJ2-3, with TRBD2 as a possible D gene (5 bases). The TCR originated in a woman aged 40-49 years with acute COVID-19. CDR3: CASSLNSRASTDTQYF. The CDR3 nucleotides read TGTGCCAGCAGCTTAAACTCGCGGGCTAGCACAGATACGCAGTATTTT.